This TCR beta chain came from a study of graft-versus-host responses after intestinal transplantation. Study-level findings and limits: The marrow of recipients harbored GvH clones, and ileum or blood showed some of them first.

V was pared by 5 bases and J by 1 base, with 8 bases between. The CDR3 is made up of 13 amino acids. Per the germline V gene, CDR1 is SGHAT and CDR2 is FQDESV (reference sequence). Produced via immunoSEQ multiplex PCR; TCRdb's table is partial and in-frame only. Among around 97,000 clones listed, 93% were seen once. Comment on this clone: Its target is unknown.

The specimen was unstimulated CD8+ T cells sorted from spleen or lymph node cells, collected before intestinal transplant. The TCR comes from a human donor who received an intestinal transplant. The gene calls are TRBV11-1 and TRBJ1-1; possible D gene TRBD1, 5 bases. The CDR3 is CASSETANTEAFF. The CDR3, as DNA: TGTGCCAGCAGCGAGACAGCGAACACTGAAGCTTTCTTT.